The 2 T cell receptor beta chains presented below share a single source sample, sequenced in a study of blood T cell repertoires in COVID-19. Method: immunoSEQ multiplex PCR; TCRdb's copy keeps in-frame clones and lacks some. Among almost 250,000 clones listed, about 87% were seen once. What was sequenced was PBMCs or T cells enriched from blood (not recorded which). The receptor set was obtained from a woman between 50 and 59 years old who had recovered from COVID-19.

This chain joins TRBV7-8 and TRBJ1-2; 8 bases match TRBD1. The germline CDR1 and CDR2 sequences are SGHVS and FQNEAQ. The CDR3 is 19 residues long. V shed 5 bases and J 0 bases; nucleotides not matched to a gene: 17. The CDR3 loop reads CASSLKYRGERGANYGYTF. The CDR3 nucleotides are TGTGCCAGCAGCCTCAAATACAGGGGGGAAAGGGGAGCTAACTATGGCTACACCTTC.

The V call is TRBV11-2, the J call TRBJ2-1; TRBD2 aligns across 10 bases. This CDR3 spans 14 amino acids. Germline V lookup: CDR1 SGHAT, CDR2 FQNNGV. After removal of 4 bases from V and 6 bases from J, the junction contained 3 bases not matched to a gene. The CDR3 region is CASSSGLASNEQFF. In nucleotides, the CDR3 is TGTGCCAGCAGCTCGGGACTAGCGAGCAATGAGCAGTTCTTC. Combining the CDR3 with reference TRBV11-2 and TRBJ2-1 gives the whole variable domain EAGVAQSPRYKIIEKRQSVAFWCNPISGHATLYWYQQILGQGPKLLIQFQNNGVVDDSQLPKDRFSAERLKGVDSTLKIQPAKLEDSAVYLCASSSGLASNEQFFGPGTRLTVL.